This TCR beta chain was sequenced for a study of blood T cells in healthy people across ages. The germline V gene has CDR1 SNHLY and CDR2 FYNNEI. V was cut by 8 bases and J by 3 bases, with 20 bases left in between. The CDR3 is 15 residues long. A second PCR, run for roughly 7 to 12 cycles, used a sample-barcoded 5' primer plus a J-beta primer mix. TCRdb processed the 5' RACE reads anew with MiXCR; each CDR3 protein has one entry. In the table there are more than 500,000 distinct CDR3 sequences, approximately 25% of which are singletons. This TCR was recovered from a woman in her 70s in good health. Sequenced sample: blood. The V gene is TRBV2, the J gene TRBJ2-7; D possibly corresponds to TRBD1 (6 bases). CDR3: CASRRNRESHYEQYF. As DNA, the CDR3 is TGTGCCAGCCGAAGAAACAGGGAGTCCCACTACGAGCAGTACTTC.